This is a list of T cell receptor beta chains from one sample in a study of T cells in Graves' hyperthyroidism and ophthalmopathy. MiXCR, run by TCRdb on the multiplex PCR reads, gives a single entry per CDR3 protein. Of 450,000 to 600,000 distinct CDR3 sequences in the sample, approximately 20% are singletons; the top ten hold 45% to 50%. Sequenced material: blood. These receptors were taken from a man in his forties or fifties with Graves' ophthalmopathy. CDR3s include the opening cysteine and the closing phenylalanine or tryptophan. D genes are given only for firm matches. Clone size is stated in some rows and not others, as once, few, many or a class when expanded.

j_call: TRBJ1-5; v_call: TRBV5-1; d_call: -; clone_size: many; cdr3_nt: TGCGCCAGCCGACCTTCCCCCACGAACCAACAGCCCCAGCATTTT; cdr3_aa: CASRPSPTNQQPQHF
j_call: TRBJ1-4; v_call: TRBV12-3/TRBV12-4; d_call: TRBD1; clone_size: few; cdr3_nt: TGTGCCAGCACCCCAGGGGGGGGGCATAATGAAAAACTGTTTTTT; cdr3_aa: CASTPGGGHNEKLFF
j_call: TRBJ1-1; v_call: TRBV7-9; d_call: TRBD1; clone_size: many; cdr3_nt: TGTGCCAGCAGCTTAGAGGGACAGGTCACCACTGAAGCTTTCTTT; cdr3_aa: CASSLEGQVTTEAFF
j_call: TRBJ1-6; v_call: TRBV7-9; d_call: -; clone_size: few; cdr3_nt: TGTGCCAGCAGTCGAACCGGGGGGAGTTCACCCCTCCACTTT; cdr3_aa: CASSRTGGSSPLHF
j_call: TRBJ2-7; v_call: TRBV20-1; d_call: -; clone_size: -; cdr3_nt: TGCAGTGCTCTGGACAGAGACTCCTACGAGCAGTACTTC; cdr3_aa: CSALDRDSYEQYF
j_call: TRBJ1-1; v_call: TRBV18; d_call: -; clone_size: many; cdr3_nt: TGTGCCAGCTCACTCCATACGAACACTGAAGCTTTCTTT; cdr3_aa: CASSLHTNTEAFF
j_call: TRBJ2-3; v_call: TRBV7-9; d_call: -; clone_size: few; cdr3_nt: TGTGCCGAGGACAGTCCCCAGGCAGATACGCAGTATTTT; cdr3_aa: CAEDSPQADTQYF
j_call: TRBJ2-7; v_call: TRBV5-1; d_call: -; clone_size: many; cdr3_nt: TGCGCCAGCAGCTTCCTCCCTGACAGGTACGAGCAGTACTTC; cdr3_aa: CASSFLPDRYEQYF
j_call: TRBJ2-5; v_call: TRBV6-6; d_call: -; clone_size: -; cdr3_nt: TGTGCCAGCAGTTACTCACTAGAGACCCAGTACTTC; cdr3_aa: CASSYSLETQYF
j_call: TRBJ1-2; v_call: TRBV9; d_call: -; clone_size: few; cdr3_nt: TGTGCCAGCAGCGTAGGAGGCAGGGACTATGGCTACACCTTC; cdr3_aa: CASSVGGRDYGYTF
j_call: TRBJ2-2; v_call: TRBV14; d_call: -; clone_size: many; cdr3_nt: TGTGCCAGCAGCAGACGCGTTGACACCGGGGAGCTGTTTTTT; cdr3_aa: CASSRRVDTGELFF
j_call: TRBJ1-4; v_call: TRBV10-3; d_call: -; clone_size: -; cdr3_nt: TGTGCCATCAGTTCCGGGTCTCCTGGGGCTAATGAAAAACTGTTTTTT; cdr3_aa: CAISSGSPGANEKLFF
j_call: TRBJ2-7; v_call: TRBV28; d_call: -; clone_size: few; cdr3_nt: TGTGCCAGCAGTAGAGGTCATAAATACGAGCAGTACTTC; cdr3_aa: CASSRGHKYEQYF
j_call: TRBJ2-1; v_call: TRBV7-3; d_call: -; clone_size: -; cdr3_nt: TGTGCCAGCTATCGAGTGAGACAGTTCTTC; cdr3_aa: CASYRVRQFF
j_call: TRBJ2-6; v_call: TRBV7-3; d_call: -; clone_size: -; cdr3_nt: TGTGCCAGCAGCCTCGTGGGAGGGGCCAACGTCCTGACTTTC; cdr3_aa: CASSLVGGANVLTF